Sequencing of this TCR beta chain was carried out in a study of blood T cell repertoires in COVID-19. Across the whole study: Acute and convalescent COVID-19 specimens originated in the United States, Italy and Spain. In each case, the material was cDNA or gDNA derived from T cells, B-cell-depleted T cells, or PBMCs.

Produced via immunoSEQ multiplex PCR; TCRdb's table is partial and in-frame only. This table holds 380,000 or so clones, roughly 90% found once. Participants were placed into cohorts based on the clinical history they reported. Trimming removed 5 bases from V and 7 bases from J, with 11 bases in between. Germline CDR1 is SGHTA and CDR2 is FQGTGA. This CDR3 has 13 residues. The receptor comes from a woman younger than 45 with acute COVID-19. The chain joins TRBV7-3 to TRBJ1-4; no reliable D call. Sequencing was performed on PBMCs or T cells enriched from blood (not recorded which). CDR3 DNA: TGTGCCAGCAGCGTTCTCCCCAGTGAAAAACTGTTTTTT. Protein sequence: CASSVLPSEKLFF.